The text below deals with one T cell receptor beta chain. Germline V gene data show CDR1 as MDHEN and CDR2 as SYDVKM. The V and J ends lost 9 bases and 6 bases respectively, with 15 bases between them. This CDR3 is built from 13 residues. The entry originates in a study of technical replicates of blood from several donors. TCRdb's copy holds only in-frame clones and misses some; the assay was immunoSEQ multiplex PCR. The data show 67,000 or so clones, roughly 92% seen once. The chain joins TRBV28 to TRBJ2-1; D gene unclear. The clonotype originates from a human donor in good health. The sample consisted of T cells isolated from PBMCs. The CDR3 coding sequence is TGTGCCAGTCTGGGCCTCGGTGTCAATGAGCAGTTCTTC. Encoded protein: CASLGLGVNEQFF. Together with reference TRBV28 and TRBJ2-1, the CDR3 gives the full variable domain: DVKVTQSSRYLVKRTGEKVFLECVQDMDHENMFWYRQDPGLGLRLIYFSYDVKMKEKGDIPEGYSVSREKKERFSLILESASTNQTSMYLCASLGLGVNEQFFGPGTRLTVL.